The clone carrying this T cell receptor beta chain was seen just once. Its antigen is currently unknown. This sample was taken from a study of CD8+ T cells in alopecia areata. Notes on the study in general: Scalp lesions, especially in alopecia totalis/universalis, had higher clonality than normal scalp. Scalp sequencing captures resident alphabeta T cells of normal skin too. In patients, TCRs were shared less clearly than in mice, and HLA may possibly be involved.

V was pared by 2 bases and J by 1 base, with 11 bases between. CDR3 size: 14 residues. Germline-derived CDR1 and CDR2 are GTSNPN and SVGIG (reference sequence). CD4+ and CD8+ T cells were sorted from PBMCs stained for CD3, CD4 and CD8. Sequencing relied on a cDNA template that was reverse transcribed from extracted RNA. Clones were sequenced by immunoSEQ multiplex PCR, and TCRdb holds only the in-frame ones, with some missing. In the table there are some 100,000 clones, over 60% of which are singletons. This sequence originates from a human donor in good health. The V call is TRBV30, the J call TRBJ1-1; the D is unclear. The sample comprised CD4+ T cells sorted from blood. CDR3 coding DNA: TGTGCCTGGAGTCAACCATCAGGGAACACTGAAGCTTTCTTT. Its protein is CAWSQPSGNTEAFF.